This TCR beta chain was captured by sequencing in a study of human T cells and chemical hapten exposure. General study points: Relative to controls, expanded TCRs formed significantly more large CDR3 similarity clusters.

As for time point: patch test 1, 2 weeks after DPC sensitization. The treatment denotes: therapeutic diphenylcyclopropenone sensitization with weekly scalp DPC. Samples of blood were obtained prior to the application of each patch test. The CDR3 has 15 residues. The germline V and J ends were trimmed by 1 base and 6 bases, with 15 bases remaining between them. MiXCR was run by TCRdb on the RACE reads, yielding one entry per CDR3 protein. The sample gives about 340,000 distinct CDR3 sequences, about 7% of which show up once; 8.4% is in the top ten. On this clonotype: The target antigen is unknown.

The sample in question was whole blood, obtained in connection with sensitization to the hapten diphenylcyclopropenone (DPC). The sequence came from a woman between 18 and 29 years old with alopecia areata. Some clones in this sample may be carry-over from other donors' samples. The chain carries TRBV12-3 or TRBV12-4 and TRBJ1-1; tentative D call: TRBD1 (5 bases). The chain's CDR3 is CASSLGQQVSAEAFF. CDR3 sequence (DNA): TGTGCCAGCAGTTTAGGACAGCAGGTTTCAGCTGAAGCTTTCTTT.